The 13 T cell receptor beta chains given below trace back to one sample, sequenced in a study of blood T cell repertoires in COVID-19. Generated by immunoSEQ multiplex PCR, the TCRdb table keeps only in-frame clones and is missing some. The repertoire consists of 110,000 or so clones, with about nine tenths occurring once and the leading ten covering approximately 4.4%. The sequencing sample was made of peripheral blood. These receptors were obtained from a woman aged 50 to 60 with acute or convalescent COVID-19.

The J gene is TRBJ2-1, the V gene TRBV27; 10 bases align to TRBD1. Trimming at V came to 6 bases and at J to 4 bases, leaving 6 bases not matched to a gene. CDR3 length: 15 residues. Germline assignment: CDR1 MNHEY and CDR2 SMNVEV (reference sequence). The CDR3 reads CASRPGQGEYNEQFF. CDR3 nucleotide sequence: TGTGCCAGCAGGCCCGGACAGGGGGAATACAATGAGCAGTTCTTC.

V and J are TRBV9 and TRBJ1-2; 7 bases fit TRBD1. CDR1 SGDLS and CDR2 YYNGEE come from the germline V gene. The CDR3 runs 15 residues. V was pared by 3 bases and J by 8 bases, with 13 bases of the junction left unmatched. The chain's CDR3 is CASSETGQSIGGYTF. In DNA, the CDR3 is TGTGCCAGCAGCGAGACGGGACAGTCAATAGGGGGCTACACCTTC.

The chain is built from TRBV7-2 and TRBJ2-2; possible D gene TRBD2, 5 bases. V was trimmed by 2 bases and J by 5 bases, leaving 9 bases between them. The CDR3 runs 14 residues. Germline lookup yields CDR1 SGHTA and CDR2 FQGNSA. The CDR3 DNA is TGTGCCAGCAGCTTATTAGCGATGACCGGGGAGCTGTTTTTT. Translating gives CASSLLAMTGELFF.

The sample holds one count of this clone. This chain joins TRBV18 and TRBJ1-2; 7 bases are shared with TRBD1. Germline V gives CDR1 KGHSH, CDR2 LQKENI. Trimming removed 4 bases from V and 6 bases from J; junction bases left unmatched: 5. The CDR3 sequence is 13 residues long. CDR3: CASSRDRNHGYTF. CDR3 in DNA: TGTGCCAGCTCACGGGACAGAAATCATGGCTACACCTTC.

This chain joins TRBV18 and TRBJ2-1, with 10 bases that match TRBD2. V lost 2 bases, J lost 4 bases, and 5 bases stayed unmatched. Germline CDR1 KGHSH, CDR2 LQKENI. The CDR3 has 16 residues. The CDR3 sequence is CASSPDYSGRYNEQFF. The DNA of the CDR3 is TGTGCCAGCTCACCAGATTATAGCGGGAGGTACAATGAGCAGTTCTTC. Together with reference TRBV18 and TRBJ2-1, the CDR3 gives the full variable domain: NAGVMQNPRHLVRRRGQEARLRCSPMKGHSHVYWYRQLPEEGLKFMVYLQKENIIDESGMPKERFSAEFPKEGPSILRIQQVVRGDSAAYFCASSPDYSGRYNEQFFGPGTRLTVL.

The gene calls are TRBV2 and TRBJ1-1; D remains unclear. The CDR3 runs 14 residues. V was cut by 7 bases and J by 2 bases, with 14 bases left in between. Germline-derived CDR1 and CDR2 are SNHLY and FYNNEI. The CDR3 region is CASNSGPVNTEAFF. In nucleotides, the CDR3 is TGTGCCAGCAATAGTGGGCCAGTCAACACTGAAGCTTTCTTT.

The gene calls are TRBV29-1 and TRBJ1-2; D remains ambiguous. Germline V gene sequence: CDR1 SQVTM, CDR2 ANQGSEA. There are 12 residues in the CDR3. The V end was cut by 4 bases, the J end by 5 bases, with 11 bases between. CDR3 sequence reads: CSVVDAGYGYTF. The CDR3 DNA follows: TGCAGCGTTGTTGATGCGGGGTATGGCTACACCTTC.

CDR3 sequence reads: CASSPYRGFNTEAFF. In DNA, the CDR3 is TGTGCCAGCAGCCCCTACAGGGGATTTAACACTGAAGCTTTCTTT. The chain uses TRBV5-6 and TRBJ1-1; the match to TRBD1 covers 7 bases. Per the germline V gene, CDR1 is SGHDT and CDR2 is YYEEEE. With 4 bases clipped from V and 2 bases from J, the junction kept 8 bases outside the gene matches. The CDR3 sequence is 15 residues long. Full variable domain (rest looked up from reference TRBV5-6 and TRBJ1-1): DAGVTQSPTHLIKTRGQQVTLRCSPKSGHDTVSWYQQALGQGPQFIFQYYEEEERQRGNFPDRFSGHQFPNYSSELNVNALLLGDSALYLCASSPYRGFNTEAFFGQGTRLTVV.

The chain couples TRBV7-9 to TRBJ2-7, with D possibly TRBD2 on 5 matching bases. The germline V gene has CDR1 SEHNR and CDR2 FQNEAQ (reference sequence). V lost 2 bases to trimming and J lost 12 bases, with 20 bases between them. This CDR3 comprises 14 residues. CDR3 loop: CASSLSSDGGEWYF. CDR3 nucleotides: TGTGCCAGCAGCTTATCATCGGACGGAGGCGAGTGGTACTTC. The entire variable domain, with the rest obtained from reference TRBV7-9 and TRBJ2-7, is as follows: DTGVSQNPRHKITKRGQNVTFRCDPISEHNRLYWYRQTLGQGPEFLTYFQNEAQLEKSRLLSDRFSAERPKGSFSTLEIQRTEQGDSAMYLCASSLSSDGGEWYFGPGTRLTVT.

The chain links TRBV27 to TRBJ2-1; D uncertain. CDR1 and CDR2 (germline): MNHEY, SMNVEV (reference sequence). This CDR3 has 10 amino acids. The V end was cut by 8 bases, the J end by 10 bases, with 9 bases between. The chain's CDR3 is CASPSPEQFF. The CDR3 DNA reads as TGTGCCAGCCCCTCCCCGGAGCAGTTCTTC.

The rearrangement links TRBV30 to TRBJ2-7; unclear D gene. From germline, CDR1 is GTSNPN and CDR2 SVGIG (reference sequence). The CDR3 consists of 13 residues. The V end was cut by 7 bases, the J end by 0 bases, with 13 bases between. The CDR3 reads CAFEAEISYEQYF. In DNA form, the CDR3 reads TGTGCCTTCGAGGCCGAAATCTCCTACGAGCAGTACTTC.

The chain's CDR3 is CASSKPFDRVKGYEQYF. Here the CDR3 DNA reads TGTGCCAGCAGCAAACCATTTGACAGGGTCAAGGGCTACGAGCAGTACTTC. V usage is TRBV11-2 and J usage is TRBJ2-7; TRBD1 aligns across 7 bases. The CDR3 covers 17 residues. Germline trimming cut 5 bases from V and 3 bases from J; bases unmatched to any gene: 16. Per germline, CDR1 SGHAT and CDR2 FQNNGV.

The chain is built from TRBV25-1 and TRBJ2-7; 8 bases are shared with TRBD1. Per the germline V gene, CDR1 is MGHDK and CDR2 is SYGVNS. V gave up 8 bases and J gave up 5 bases; unmatched junction bases: 8. The CDR3 is made up of 13 amino acids. CDR3 in DNA: TGTGCCAGCGGACAGGGAGTAGCCGACGAGCAGTACTTC. It specifies CASGQGVADEQYF.